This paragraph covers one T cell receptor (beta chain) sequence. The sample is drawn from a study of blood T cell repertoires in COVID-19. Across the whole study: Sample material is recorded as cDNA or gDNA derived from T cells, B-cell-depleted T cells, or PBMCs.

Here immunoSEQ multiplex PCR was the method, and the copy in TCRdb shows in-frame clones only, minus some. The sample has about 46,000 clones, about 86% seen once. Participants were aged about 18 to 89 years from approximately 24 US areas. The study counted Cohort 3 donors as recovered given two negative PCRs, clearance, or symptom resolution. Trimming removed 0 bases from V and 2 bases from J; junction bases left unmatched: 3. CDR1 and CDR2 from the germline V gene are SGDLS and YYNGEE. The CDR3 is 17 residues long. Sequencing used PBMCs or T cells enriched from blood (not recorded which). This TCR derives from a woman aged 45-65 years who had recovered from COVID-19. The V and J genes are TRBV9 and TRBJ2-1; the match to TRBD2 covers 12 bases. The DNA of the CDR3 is TGTGCCAGCAGCGTAGGACTAGCGGGGGCCCCCTACAATGAGCAGTTCTTC. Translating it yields CASSVGLAGAPYNEQFF.